The next 10 T cell receptor beta chains were all read from a single sample in a study of blood T cell repertoires in COVID-19 (TCRdb year 2020). Library method: the immunoSEQ multiplex PCR assay. What TCRdb holds here is the immuneACCESS table cut down to in-frame rearrangements. Part of the clones is not present; checked against another copy, under half of the missing clones reflect an unresolved V gene, and the others are unexplained. Across this sample there are 100,000 to 150,000 clones, with over 75% seen only once. The ten largest account for 3.5% to 4.5% of the sample. Sequenced material: peripheral blood. These receptors were collected from a woman between 55 and 75 years old with acute or convalescent COVID-19.

The chain uses TRBV2 and TRBJ1-2; 8 nucleotides align to TRBD1. Trimming took 7 bases from V and 8 from J; bases not matched to a gene: 12. The CDR3 loop spans 14 amino acids. Per germline, CDR1 SNHLY and CDR2 FYNNEI. CDR3 in amino acids: CASNGQGIGGGYTF. CDR3 coding DNA: TGTGCCAGCAATGGACAGGGTATAGGAGGCGGCTACACCTTC.

The chain recombines TRBV30 with TRBJ1-4, with TRBD1 matching 7 bases. Trimming removed 6 bases from V and 5 bases from J; junction bases left unmatched: 6. The CDR3 extends over 13 amino acids. CDR1 is GTSNPN, CDR2 SVGIG, per germline (reference sequence). CDR3 DNA sequence: TGTGCCTGTCGGGACAGAACAAATGAAAAACTGTTTTTT. Encoded protein: CACRDRTNEKLFF.

The chain couples TRBV30 to TRBJ2-4, with 8 nucleotides matching TRBD1. Germline V gives CDR1 GTSNPN, CDR2 SVGIG (reference sequence). The V gene end was trimmed by 3 bases and the J gene end by 4 bases; junction bases not matched to a gene: 2. CDR3 length: 13 residues. The CDR3 sequence: CAWRDRVKNIQYF. In DNA form, the CDR3 reads TGTGCCTGGAGGGACAGGGTAAAAAACATTCAGTACTTC. Drawing the rest from reference TRBV30 and TRBJ2-4, the complete variable domain is SQTIHQWPATLVQPVGSPLSLECTVEGTSNPNLYWYRQAAGRGLQLLFYSVGIGQISSEVPQNLSASRPQDRQFILSSKKLLLSDSGFYLCAWRDRVKNIQYFGAGTRLSVL.

This clone was found a few times. The V and J genes are TRBV9 and TRBJ1-3; a weak D match, TRBD1 (6 bases). The CDR3 runs to 15 residues. Germline V gene sequence: CDR1 SGDLS, CDR2 YYNGEE. V was trimmed by 0 bases and J by 8 bases, leaving 15 bases between them. In nucleotides, the CDR3 is TGTGCCAGCAGCGTAGCATCAGGGGTGACAGACACCATATATTTT. Its protein is CASSVASGVTDTIYF.

The chain's CDR3 is CASSPMTGLADTQYF. CDR3 DNA: TGTGCCAGCTCACCAATGACAGGGTTGGCAGATACGCAGTATTTT. J is TRBJ2-3 and V is TRBV18; 7 nucleotides match TRBD1. Looked up from germline, CDR1 is KGHSH and CDR2 is LQKENI. V was clipped by 2 bases and J by 4 bases; unmatched bases: 6. This CDR3 is 15 amino acids long.

The J gene is TRBJ1-3, the V gene TRBV19; a weak D match, TRBD1 (6 bases). The CDR3 sequence is 15 residues long. Germline CDR1 LNHDA, CDR2 SQIVND (reference sequence). The V gene lost 5 bases and the J gene lost 0 bases, with 11 bases spanning the gap. The CDR3 spells CASSFGQLSGNTIYF. For the CDR3, the DNA is TGTGCCAGTAGTTTTGGACAGCTCTCTGGAAACACCATATATTTT.

This chain links TRBV25-1 with TRBJ1-2; TRBD1 matches at 8 bases. Germline values: CDR1 MGHDK, CDR2 SYGVNS. Trimming cost V 4 bases and J 6 bases; bases outside gene matches: 10. The CDR3 runs 15 residues. Here the CDR3 DNA reads TGTGCCAGCAGTGGTGACAGGGGCGCAGGAAATGGCTACACCTTC. Protein sequence: CASSGDRGAGNGYTF.

This chain joins TRBV5-1 and TRBJ1-1; TRBD1 might be the D (5 bases). Trimming left V 4 bases short and J 1 base short, with 11 bases between. Germline lookup yields CDR1 SGHRS and CDR2 YFSETQ. The length of the CDR3 is 14 residues. As DNA, the CDR3 is TGCGCCAGCAGCCTAAGGACACAGAACACTGAAGCTTTCTTT. This encodes CASSLRTQNTEAFF.

The chain is built from TRBV11-2 and TRBJ1-2, with 9 bases identical to TRBD1. The germline V gene has CDR1 SGHAT and CDR2 FQNNGV. This CDR3 region has 15 residues. V dropped 0 bases and J dropped 7; count of bases not matched to a gene: 6. In nucleotides, the CDR3 is TGTGCCAGCAGCTTAGAGCCGGGACAGGGTTTTGGCTACACCTTC. This codes for CASSLEPGQGFGYTF.

The rearrangement links TRBV5-8 to TRBJ1-2; D unresolved. The CDR3 is made up of 14 amino acids. Germline CDR1 reads SGHTS; CDR2 reads YDEGEE. The V and J ends lost 0 bases and 8 bases respectively, with 14 bases between them. The DNA of the CDR3 is TGTGCCAGCAGCTTGGAACGGGGTCGGGGAGGCTACACCTTC. It encodes CASSLERGRGGYTF.